Listed below are T cell receptor beta chains from one sample, sequenced in a study of T cells in Graves' hyperthyroidism and ophthalmopathy. TCRdb reprocessed the multiplex PCR reads with MiXCR, giving one entry per CDR3 protein. In the table there are a few hundred thousand distinct CDR3 sequences, roughly 25% of which are singletons. Specimen: blood. These TCRs come from a man aged 45-65 years with Graves' hyperthyroidism. CDR3s include the opening cysteine and the closing phenylalanine or tryptophan. Each record gives: clone size, J gene, V gene, D gene, CDR3 protein, CDR3 DNA. D genes are given only for firm matches. Size tells how often a clone was seen (once, few, many) or the class of an expanded clone, and some rows leave it out.

abundance: NA
j_gene: TRBJ2-7
v_gene: TRBV7-2
d_gene: NA
CDR3aa: CASSFAGESLEQYF
CDR3nt: TGTGCCAGCAGCTTTGCCGGGGAATCCCTCGAGCAGTACTTC

abundance: NA
j_gene: TRBJ2-3
v_gene: TRBV15
d_gene: NA
CDR3aa: CATSRVGGDTQYF
CDR3nt: TGTGCCACCAGCAGAGTCGGGGGAGATACGCAGTATTTT

abundance: NA
j_gene: TRBJ2-7
v_gene: TRBV7-2
d_gene: NA
CDR3aa: CASSVAGAYEQYF
CDR3nt: TGTGCCAGCAGTGTAGCAGGGGCCTACGAGCAGTACTTC

abundance: NA
j_gene: TRBJ2-3
v_gene: TRBV5-1
d_gene: TRBD2
CDR3aa: CASSTSGSFIDTQYF
CDR3nt: TGCGCCAGCAGCACTAGCGGGAGTTTCATAGATACGCAGTATTTT

abundance: few
j_gene: TRBJ1-4
v_gene: TRBV11-1
d_gene: NA
CDR3aa: CASSPPGDTRGEKLFF
CDR3nt: TGTGCCAGCAGCCCCCCCGGGGACACCCGGGGTGAAAAACTGTTTTTT

abundance: few
j_gene: TRBJ2-7
v_gene: TRBV20-1
d_gene: NA
CDR3aa: CSARDRFAGKVGEQYF
CDR3nt: TGCAGTGCTAGAGATCGATTTGCGGGAAAGGTGGGGGAGCAGTACTTC

abundance: many
j_gene: TRBJ1-5
v_gene: TRBV12-3/TRBV12-4
d_gene: NA
CDR3aa: CASSLERQPQHF
CDR3nt: TGTGCCAGCAGTTTAGAGCGTCAGCCCCAGCATTTT

abundance: many
j_gene: TRBJ1-6
v_gene: TRBV28
d_gene: NA
CDR3aa: CASSSAASPLHF
CDR3nt: TGTGCCAGCAGTTCAGCGGCATCACCCCTCCACTTT

abundance: many
j_gene: TRBJ2-7
v_gene: TRBV27
d_gene: TRBD2
CDR3aa: CASSSDVGGAHEQYF
CDR3nt: TGTGCCAGCAGTTCAGACGTGGGAGGGGCCCACGAGCAGTACTTC

abundance: few
j_gene: TRBJ1-6
v_gene: TRBV5-1
d_gene: NA
CDR3aa: CASRRGGWADSPLHF
CDR3nt: TGCGCCAGCAGACGCGGGGGGTGGGCCGATTCACCCCTCCACTTT

abundance: few
j_gene: TRBJ2-3
v_gene: TRBV19
d_gene: TRBD2
CDR3aa: CASTLGLAGAADTQYF
CDR3nt: TGTGCCAGTACCCTGGGACTAGCGGGAGCGGCAGATACGCAGTATTTT

abundance: many
j_gene: TRBJ2-5
v_gene: TRBV7-2
d_gene: NA
CDR3aa: CASSRSSEETQYF
CDR3nt: TGTGCCAGCAGTCGTTCTAGCGAAGAGACCCAGTACTTC

abundance: few
j_gene: TRBJ2-3
v_gene: TRBV5-1
d_gene: NA
CDR3aa: CASSPPGAYTQYF
CDR3nt: TGCGCCAGCAGCCCCCCGGGGGCGTATACGCAGTATTTT

abundance: NA
j_gene: TRBJ2-1
v_gene: TRBV5-8
d_gene: NA
CDR3aa: CASSLVVGRASYNEQFF
CDR3nt: TGTGCCAGCAGCTTGGTGGTCGGACGGGCTTCCTACAATGAGCAGTTCTTC

abundance: few
j_gene: TRBJ1-1
v_gene: TRBV6-1
d_gene: NA
CDR3aa: CASSDVMAGVGKIPEAFF
CDR3nt: TGTGCCAGCAGTGACGTCATGGCCGGGGTAGGAAAAATACCTGAAGCTTTCTTT